This record covers a single T cell receptor beta chain. Antigen specificity is unknown. The data were taken from a study of CD8 T cell repertoires and HIV-1 epitope variants. About the research overall: Each of Twenty-five Gag and Nef epitope peptides stimulated a separate culture. Epitopes were three Gag families plus Nef HW9 and YT9. Cultures ran roughly ten days, with IL-2, IL-7 and IL-15 added on days 3 and 7. Controls included no peptide, Ebola AY9 epitope, and a CMV, EBV, flu pool.

CDR3 length: 15 amino acids. Here immunoSEQ multiplex PCR was the method, and the copy in TCRdb shows in-frame clones only, minus some. The table lists roughly 4,900 clones, around 69% of them singletons. The chain has TRBV8-2 and TRBJ2-6; TRBD2 is the table's D call, not checked against the DNA. TRBV8-2 is termed a pseudogene. Sequencing was performed on cultured CD8+ T cells derived from PBMCs. The origin of this receptor is a male donor with HIV. CDR3 sequence reads: CGKRYTQSRANVLTF. The CDR3 DNA follows: TGTGGCAAGCGCTACACACAAAGTCGGGCCAACGTCCTGACTTTC.